The 8 T cell receptor beta chains listed next were all sequenced from one sample in a study of cytomegalovirus exposure and HLA in healthy donors. The PCR employed 60 Vbeta primers together with 13 Jbeta primers. Data came from immunoSEQ multiplex PCR; TCRdb stores just in-frame clones and leaves some out. In the table there are 200,000 or so clones, roughly 80% of which are singletons. The sample comprised PBMCs. The receptors here all came from a young woman in good health and CMV-seronegative.

The chain is built from TRBV12-5 and TRBJ2-2, with D possibly TRBD2 on 7 matching bases. CDR3 length: 15 amino acids. Trimming took 6 bases from V and 0 from J, leaving 11 bases between them. Germline V gives CDR1 LGHNT, CDR2 FRNRAP. The CDR3 loop is CASGGGAANTGELFF. The DNA for the CDR3 is TGTGCTAGTGGAGGGGGGGCAGCGAACACCGGGGAGCTGTTTTTT.

V and J are TRBV27 and TRBJ2-3; TRBD2 agrees at 9 bases. V dropped 0 bases and J dropped 3; count of bases not matched to a gene: 7. CDR1 is MNHEY and CDR2 is SMNVEV in the germline V gene (reference sequence). This CDR3 contains 17 residues. As DNA, the CDR3 is TGTGCCAGCAGTTTATCAAGTCTAGCGGGAAGAACAGATACGCAGTATTTT. Its translation is CASSLSSLAGRTDTQYF.

J is TRBJ1-6 and V is TRBV7-9, with 10 bases fitting TRBD1. The germline V gene encodes CDR1 SEHNR and CDR2 FQNEAQ (reference sequence). Trimming cost V 6 bases and J 14 bases; bases outside gene matches: 10. The CDR3 is 14 residues long. CDR3 region: CASRPGTGDRTLHF. The CDR3 bases are TGTGCCAGCAGACCCGGGACAGGGGATCGGACCCTCCACTTT.

The chain carries TRBV19 and TRBJ1-1; 10 bases align to TRBD1. The V and J ends lost 4 bases and 11 bases, in that order; junction bases with no gene match: 10. Germline lookup yields CDR1 LNHDA and CDR2 SQIVND (reference sequence). The CDR3 runs to 14 residues. This CDR3 is CASSTLGQGDVAFF. Written as DNA, the CDR3 is TGTGCCAGTAGTACTCTAGGACAGGGGGATGTCGCTTTCTTT.

The chain joins TRBV25-1 to TRBJ1-5; D unclear. The CDR3 consists of 16 residues. Trimming removed 5 bases at V and 0 bases at J, with 14 bases between. Germline values: CDR1 MGHDK, CDR2 SYGVNS. The CDR3 coding sequence is TGTGCCAGCAGTCCCTACGGGGTTGATAGCAATCAGCCCCAGCATTTT. Translated: CASSPYGVDSNQPQHF.

This chain joins TRBV29-1 and TRBJ2-7; 7 bases map to TRBD1. The ends lost 5 bases at V and 6 bases at J; junction bases unmatched: 13. Germline V lookup: CDR1 SQVTM, CDR2 ANQGSEA. The CDR3 has 14 amino acids. CDR3 bases: TGCAGCGTTAATTTTAGGGACAGTACTCCCGAGCAGTACTTC. Its protein is CSVNFRDSTPEQYF.

V usage is TRBV2 and J usage is TRBJ1-1, with 7 nucleotides matching TRBD1. This CDR3 region has 15 residues. CDR1 is SNHLY, CDR2 FYNNEI, per germline. V lost 6 bases, J lost 1 base, and 8 bases stayed unmatched. The CDR3 DNA reads as TGTGCCAGCAGCGAGACCGGGACAGAGAACACTGAAGCTTTCTTT. Its protein is CASSETGTENTEAFF.

The V call is TRBV5-6, the J call TRBJ1-1; D unclear. The germline gives CDR1 SGHDT, CDR2 YYEEEE. The CDR3 extends over 14 amino acids. Trimming took 4 bases from V and 2 from J, leaving 12 bases between them. The DNA of the CDR3 is TGTGCCAGCAGCCGCGTCGGGAGCAACACTGAAGCTTTCTTT. Translating gives CASSRVGSNTEAFF. Based on the CDR3 plus reference TRBV5-6 and TRBJ1-1, the full variable domain is DAGVTQSPTHLIKTRGQQVTLRCSPKSGHDTVSWYQQALGQGPQFIFQYYEEEERQRGNFPDRFSGHQFPNYSSELNVNALLLGDSALYLCASSRVGSNTEAFFGQGTRLTVV.